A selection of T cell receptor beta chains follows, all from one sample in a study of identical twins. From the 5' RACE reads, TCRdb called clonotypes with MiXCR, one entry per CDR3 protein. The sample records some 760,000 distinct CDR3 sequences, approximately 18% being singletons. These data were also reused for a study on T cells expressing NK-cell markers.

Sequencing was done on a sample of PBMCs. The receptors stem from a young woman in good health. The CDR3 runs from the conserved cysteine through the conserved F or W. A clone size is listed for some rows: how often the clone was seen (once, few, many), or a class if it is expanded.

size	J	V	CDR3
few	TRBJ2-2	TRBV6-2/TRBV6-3	CASIEGTGELFF
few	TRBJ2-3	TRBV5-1	CASSDRDLTSTDTQYF
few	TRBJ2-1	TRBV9	CASSGLGGDEQFF
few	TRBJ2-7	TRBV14	CASSQRDSYYEQYF
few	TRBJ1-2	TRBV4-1	CASSQVTGAGYTF
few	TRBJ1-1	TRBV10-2	CATKQTGGNTEAFF
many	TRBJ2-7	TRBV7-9	CASSFRTSGRASDEQYF
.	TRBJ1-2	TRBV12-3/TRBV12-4	CASSPGTANGYTF
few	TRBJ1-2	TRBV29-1	CSVRATASYGYTF
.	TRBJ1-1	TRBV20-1	CSAPRGRNTEAFF
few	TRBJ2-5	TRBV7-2	CASSSRVGTQYF
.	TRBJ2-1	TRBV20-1	CSARTPNRVTGNEQFF
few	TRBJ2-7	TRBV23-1	CASSQSVRREDYEQYF
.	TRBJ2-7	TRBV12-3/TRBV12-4	CASNQAGGHPYEQYF
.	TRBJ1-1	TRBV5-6	CASSLRSGGYAFPFF
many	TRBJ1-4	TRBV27	CASSVSRDRNEKLFF
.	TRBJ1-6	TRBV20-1	CSARATRTGYNSPLHF
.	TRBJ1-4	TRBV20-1	CSAGGGTGHEKLFF
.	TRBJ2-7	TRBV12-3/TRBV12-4	CASGFAYEQYF
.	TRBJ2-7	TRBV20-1	CSVSVGYSQYF
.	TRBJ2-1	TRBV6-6	CASSYVSFNEQFF
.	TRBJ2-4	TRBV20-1	CSASDREAKNIQYF
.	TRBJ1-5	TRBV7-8	CASSTGGGHQPQHF
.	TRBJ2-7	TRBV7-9	CASSEQPGAYEQYF
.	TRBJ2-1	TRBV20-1	CSAPGRVGSSYNEQFF
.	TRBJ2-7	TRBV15	CATSRGAGGDPSYEQYF
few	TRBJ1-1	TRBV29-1	CSVETRLDTEAFF
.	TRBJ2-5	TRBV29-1	CSATRDPAETQYF
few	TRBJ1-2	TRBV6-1	CASSEALYGYTF
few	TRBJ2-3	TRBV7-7	CASSQRLETDTQYF
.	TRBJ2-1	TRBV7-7	CASSWYGGANEQFF
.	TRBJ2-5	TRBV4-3	CASTAVRGFGETQYF
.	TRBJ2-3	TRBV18	CASSPSGGLADTQYF
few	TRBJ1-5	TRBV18	CASSPRSGNQPQHF
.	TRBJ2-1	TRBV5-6	CASSPTGLAKFF
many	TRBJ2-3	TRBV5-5	CASSFRNPGTDTQYF
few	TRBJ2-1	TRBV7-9	CASSLILADSYNEQFF
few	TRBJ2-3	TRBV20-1	CSARPTTGATDTQYF
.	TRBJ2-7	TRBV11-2	CASSFRTITPSDTYEQYF
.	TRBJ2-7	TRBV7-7	CASSPRTGLYEQYF
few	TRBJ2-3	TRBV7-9	CASSSAGQGLDTQYF
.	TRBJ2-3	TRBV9	CASSVWGTYTDTQYF
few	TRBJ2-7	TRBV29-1	CSVEDPQSGGSYEQYF
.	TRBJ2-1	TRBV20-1	CSATPGVAGDHEQFF
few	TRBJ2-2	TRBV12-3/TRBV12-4	CASSLEGRVGTGELFF
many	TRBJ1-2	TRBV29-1	CSVEAGHGYTF
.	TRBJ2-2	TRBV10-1	CASSEGTRSGELFF
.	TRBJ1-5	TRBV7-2	CASGLTGRTDSNQPQHF
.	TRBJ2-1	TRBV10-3	CAIKSGDFATYNEQFF
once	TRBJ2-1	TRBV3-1	CASSQRDEQFF